This TCR beta chain was obtained from a study of identical twins. Everyone who donated was a healthy Caucasian. J was trimmed by 5 bases and V by 4 bases; bases with no gene match: 11. The CDR3 spans 17 residues. Each CDR3 protein is one row after TCRdb ran MiXCR on the 5' RACE reads. This sample has about 220,000 distinct CDR3 sequences; 6.5% to 8% occur once, and the top ten carry about 15%. These data were likewise used in another study, on T cells expressing NK-cell markers.

The clonotype comes from a woman aged 18-29 years in good health. The sample was CD8+ T cells sorted from blood. The J gene is TRBJ2-5, the V gene TRBV12-3 or TRBV12-4; TRBD2 agrees at 12 bases. This chain's CDR3 is CASSSLGLAGNVETQYF. As DNA, the CDR3 is TGTGCCAGCAGTTCCCTAGGACTAGCGGGGAATGTGGAGACCCAGTACTTC.